These 19 T cell receptor beta chains share one sample of origin, sequenced in a study of blood T cell repertoires in COVID-19. Sequencing was performed with immunoSEQ multiplex PCR; in TCRdb, only in-frame clones are kept and a portion is missing. The profile covers a few hundred thousand clones, with around 83% appearing a single time and more than 6.5% taken by the ten largest. The specimen sequenced was PBMCs or T cells enriched from blood (not recorded which). The receptors were sampled from a woman aged 45-60 years who had been exposed to COVID-19.

The V call is TRBV7-2, the J call TRBJ1-1, with a weak D call TRBD1 (5 bases). The CDR3 is made up of 13 amino acids. The V gene's germline CDR1 is SGHTA and CDR2 FQGNSA. V was shortened by 4 bases and J by 9 bases, with 15 bases between the two germline ends. CDR3 region: CASSSRVSIQAFF. The CDR3 nucleotides are TGTGCCAGCAGCTCCAGGGTGTCCATCCAAGCTTTCTTT.

The chain uses TRBV3-1 (or the pseudogene TRBV3-2) and TRBJ2-2; TRBD1 is a possible D gene (6 bases). There are 11 residues in the CDR3. Between the trimmed V and J ends, which lost 6 bases and 8 bases, there was a span of 7 bases. CDR1 and CDR2 (germline): LGHDT, YNNKEL (reference sequence). CDR3 coding DNA: TGTGCCAGCAGGGGGGCGGGGGAGCTGTTTTTT. Amino acids: CASRGAGELFF.

This clone was recorded only once. This chain joins TRBV28 and TRBJ1-2, with TRBD1 as a possible D gene (6 bases). V was cut by 5 bases and J by 4 bases, with 14 bases left in between. The CDR3 sequence is 14 residues long. Germline V gives CDR1 MDHEN, CDR2 SYDVKM. Here the CDR3 reads CASSRRQVGYGYTF. CDR3 nucleotide sequence: TGTGCCAGCAGTAGAAGACAGGTGGGCTATGGCTACACCTTC.

The chain is built from TRBV18 and TRBJ2-5; 7 bases fit TRBD1. There are 16 residues in the CDR3. Per the germline V gene, CDR1 is KGHSH and CDR2 is LQKENI. The V segment lost 3 bases and the J segment 3 bases; nucleotides outside the gene matches: 10. CDR3 sequence reads: CASSPRQGTGEETQYF. CDR3 in DNA: TGTGCCAGCTCACCCAGACAGGGAACAGGCGAAGAGACCCAGTACTTC.

The chain recombines TRBV5-4 with TRBJ1-2; no definite D call. Germline CDR1 and CDR2: SGHNT and YYREEE (reference sequence). CDR3 length equals 16 residues. V lost 0 bases and J 4 bases, leaving 16 bases between the germline ends. The CDR3 nucleotides read TGTGCCAGCAGCTTGGGAGATAAGGAGGTTTTCTATGGCTACACCTTC. Translation: CASSLGDKEVFYGYTF.

CDR3 loop: CASSEAMRNTEAFF. The CDR3 DNA reads as TGTGCCAGCAGCGAGGCGATGAGGAACACTGAAGCTTTCTTT. The V gene is TRBV13, the J gene TRBJ1-1, with D unclear. In germline, CDR1 is PRHDT, CDR2 FYEKMQ (reference sequence). V was shortened by 5 bases and J by 1 base, with 11 bases between the two germline ends. The CDR3 consists of 14 residues.

The chain has TRBV19 and TRBJ1-5, with 7 bases aligning to TRBD1. The junction had 4 bases not matched to a gene; V was cut back by 4 bases and J by 4 bases. The CDR3 consists of 14 residues. Germline CDR1 is LNHDA and CDR2 is SQIVND (reference sequence). The CDR3 loop is CASSTDRPNQPQHF. In nucleotides, the CDR3 is TGTGCCAGTAGTACGGACAGGCCGAATCAGCCCCAGCATTTT.

This chain joins TRBV7-8 and TRBJ1-1; D is undetermined. The ends were cut back, 3 bases at V and 2 bases at J, with 10 bases in the middle. Per germline, CDR1 SGHVS and CDR2 FQNEAQ. This CDR3 contains 14 residues. CDR3 nucleotides: TGTGCCAGCAGCTTTGGCAGTTTAAACACTGAAGCTTTCTTT. It specifies CASSFGSLNTEAFF.

The gene calls are TRBV5-6 and TRBJ1-2, with 8 positions matching TRBD1. Germline V gives CDR1 SGHDT, CDR2 YYEEEE. Germline trimming cut 4 bases from V and 10 bases from J; bases unmatched to any gene: 12. The CDR3 runs 14 residues. This CDR3 reads CASSTLQGQGLYTF. The CDR3, as DNA: TGTGCCAGCAGCACCCTCCAAGGACAGGGTCTCTACACCTTC.

The DNA of the CDR3 is TGTGCCAGCAGCCTACAGGGGTTAGTCGCAGATACGCAGTATTTT. This translates into CASSLQGLVADTQYF. The chain employs TRBV3-1 (or the pseudogene TRBV3-2) and TRBJ2-3; 7 bases are shared with TRBD1. Germline V gene sequence: CDR1 LGHDT, CDR2 YNNKEL (reference sequence). The CDR3 is made up of 15 amino acids. The junction had 8 bases not matched to a gene; V was cut back by 4 bases and J by 4 bases.

The rearrangement joins TRBV12-3 or TRBV12-4 to TRBJ1-2; D is possibly TRBD1 (5 bases). V was trimmed by 2 bases and J by 6 bases, leaving 10 bases between them. The CDR3 totals 13 residues. The CDR3 loop is CASSLQAGNGYTF. CDR3 DNA: TGTGCCAGCAGTTTACAGGCAGGGAATGGCTACACCTTC.

The V gene is TRBV5-4, the J gene TRBJ2-5; 12 nucleotides match TRBD2. V gave up 4 bases and J gave up 1 base; unmatched junction bases: 2. The CDR3 length is 15 residues. Germline V lookup: CDR1 SGHNT, CDR2 YYREEE (reference sequence). In nucleotides, the CDR3 is TGTGCCAGCAGCGCGGGACTAGCGGGCCAAGAGACCCAGTACTTC. This encodes CASSAGLAGQETQYF. Full variable domain (rest looked up from reference TRBV5-4 and TRBJ2-5): ETGVTQSPTHLIKTRGQQVTLRCSSQSGHNTVSWYQQALGQGPQFIFQYYREEENGRGNFPPRFSGLQFPNYSSELNVNALELDDSALYLCASSAGLAGQETQYFGPGTRLLVL.

This sequence joins TRBV7-8 and TRBJ1-5; D remains unclear. V was clipped by 9 bases and J by 4 bases, with 13 bases between them. The CDR3 runs to 13 residues. Germline CDR1 reads SGHVS; CDR2 reads FQNEAQ. The CDR3 region has the DNA TGTGCCAGTTGTCCTGTCGGGAATCAGCCCCAGCATTTT. This sequence encodes CASCPVGNQPQHF.

This clone appeared many times. The chain recombines TRBV5-1 with TRBJ2-2; D might be TRBD1 (5 bases). The CDR3 sequence is 14 residues long. Germline V gene sequence: CDR1 SGHRS, CDR2 YFSETQ. Trimming took 3 bases from V and 5 from J, leaving 11 bases between them. CDR3 residues: CASSSIQGTGELFF. The DNA for the CDR3 is TGCGCCAGCAGCTCGATCCAGGGTACCGGGGAGCTGTTTTTT.

The chain carries TRBV6-5 and TRBJ1-3; no clear D gene. V shed 8 bases and J shed 7 bases, with 18 bases lying between them. The CDR3 loop spans 14 amino acids. Germline V gene data show CDR1 as MNHEY and CDR2 as SVGAGI. CDR3 nucleotides: TGTGCCAGCGCCCCGTCTTTACAGCGGAACACCATATATTTT. Encoded protein: CASAPSLQRNTIYF.

The V call is TRBV19, the J call TRBJ2-3, with 8 positions matching TRBD1. In germline, CDR1 is LNHDA, CDR2 SQIVND (reference sequence). The CDR3 totals 16 residues. The ends lost 4 bases at V and 0 bases at J; junction bases unmatched: 6. CDR3 loop: CASSNPGGPSTDTQYF. DNA for the CDR3: TGTGCCAGTAGTAACCCAGGGGGCCCTAGCACAGATACGCAGTATTTT.

The rearrangement joins TRBV30 to TRBJ1-1; tentatively, D is TRBD1 (5 bases). The length of the CDR3 is 16 residues. The V end lost 0 bases, the J end lost 0 bases, and 14 bases lay between the germline ends. Germline V gives CDR1 GTSNPN, CDR2 SVGIG (reference sequence). As DNA, the CDR3 is TGTGCCTGGAGTGTAAGTTGGACATTTATGAACACTGAAGCTTTCTTT. Translation: CAWSVSWTFMNTEAFF.

The chain employs TRBV12-3 or TRBV12-4 and TRBJ1-5; D is unclear. The germline V and J ends were trimmed by 2 bases and 5 bases, with 7 bases remaining between them. The CDR3 is made up of 13 amino acids. The CDR3 region is CASSLTNHQPQHF. CDR3 DNA: TGTGCCAGCAGTTTAACAAACCATCAGCCCCAGCATTTT.

This clone appeared once. The chain recombines TRBV10-3 with TRBJ2-7; D remains ambiguous. The CDR3 sequence is 13 residues long. Germline V gives CDR1 ENHRY, CDR2 SYGVKD. Trimming shortened V by 0 bases and J by 5 bases, and 8 bases separated the two germline ends. The CDR3 bases are TGTGCCATCAGTGAGTCGAAACACGACGAGCAGTACTTC. It translates to CAISESKHDEQYF.